The T cell receptor beta chain under discussion was sequenced for a study of CD4+ T cells in melanoma. The repertoire was sequenced with immunoSEQ multiplex PCR; TCRdb's copy has only in-frame clones and lacks some. The table records roughly 110,000 clones, about 90% of them present only once. Findings and caveats of the study: A reported correlation linked neoantigen-specific CD4+ T cells to CD8+, macrophage and B cell function.

This clone was seen just once. Its antigen is still unknown. The CDR3 runs 16 residues. Per germline, CDR1 LGHNA and CDR2 YSLEER. Trimming stripped 0 bases from V and 0 bases from J, with 10 bases between. The TCR originated in a human donor with melanoma. The specimen was peripheral blood. The chain combines TRBV4-3 with TRBJ2-3; no definite D call. CDR3 in DNA: TGCGCCAGCAGCCAAGACGGACGGATCAGCACAGATACGCAGTATTTT. Encoded protein: CASSQDGRISTDTQYF.